The 7 T cell receptor beta chains below were found in one sample sequenced in a study of blood T cell repertoires in COVID-19. Profiling relied on immunoSEQ multiplex PCR, and the TCRdb table lists in-frame clones only, not all of them. The sample has about 170,000 clones; 84% are singletons. The sample consisted of peripheral blood. These receptors all come from a woman aged 70-85 years with COVID-19, enrolled during active disease.

The chain has TRBV29-1 and TRBJ2-3, with 7 bases that match TRBD2. The V segment lost 7 bases and the J segment 12 bases; nucleotides outside the gene matches: 4. Per the germline V gene, CDR1 is SQVTM and CDR2 is ANQGSEA. The CDR3 extends over 9 amino acids. CDR3 in DNA: TGCAGCGCTGGAGCGGGACAGTATTTT. Amino acid sequence: CSAGAGQYF.

The chain couples TRBV6-2 or TRBV6-3 to TRBJ2-2; no clear D gene. Trimming shortened V by 3 bases and J by 11 bases, and 19 bases separated the two germline ends. Germline CDR1 reads MNHEY; CDR2 reads SVGEGT. This CDR3 spans 15 amino acids. The CDR3 here is CASSYRSLMMSELFF. CDR3 nucleotide sequence: TGTGCCAGCAGTTATAGAAGTTTGATGATGTCAGAGCTGTTTTTT.

A few counts support this clone. The rearrangement links TRBV28 to TRBJ2-7; 16 bases are a match to TRBD2. The J segment lost 3 bases and the V segment lost 5 bases, leaving 7 bases of the junction unmatched. Germline CDR1 reads MDHEN; CDR2 reads SYDVKM. This CDR3 is built from 17 residues. The CDR3 region is CASSGTSGRDRGYEQYF. Here the CDR3 DNA reads TGTGCCAGCAGTGGGACTAGCGGGAGGGATCGGGGCTACGAGCAGTACTTC.

The V call is TRBV19, the J call TRBJ1-2; D is uncertain. Germline values: CDR1 LNHDA, CDR2 SQIVND (reference sequence). This CDR3 comprises 14 residues. The V end was cut by 9 bases, the J end by 2 bases, with 16 bases between. The CDR3 DNA follows: TGTGCCAGAACTCATGGGCGGGGAAACTATGGCTACACCTTC. Residues: CARTHGRGNYGYTF.

The chain employs TRBV15 and TRBJ2-1; 7 nucleotides match TRBD1. The CDR3 is 14 residues long. The J segment lost 7 bases and the V segment lost 5 bases, leaving 8 bases of the junction unmatched. Germline V gene lookup returns CDR1 LNHNV and CDR2 YYDKDF (reference sequence). The CDR3 DNA follows: TGTGCCACCAGCCCTCTACAGGGGATAAATGAGCAGTTCTTC. Its translation is CATSPLQGINEQFF.

The V gene is TRBV7-2, the J gene TRBJ2-1; D uncertain. Germline lookup yields CDR1 SGHTA and CDR2 FQGNSA. This CDR3 has 12 residues. V gave up 3 bases and J gave up 9 bases, with 9 bases separating them. The CDR3 sequence is CASSLRETEQFF. As DNA, the CDR3 is TGTGCCAGCAGCTTGCGCGAAACTGAGCAGTTCTTC. The entire variable domain, with the rest obtained from reference TRBV7-2 and TRBJ2-1, is as follows: GAGVSQSPSNKVTEKGKDVELRCDPISGHTALYWYRQSLGQGLEFLIYFQGNSAPDKSGLPSDRFSAERTGGSVSTLTIQRTQQEDSAVYLCASSLRETEQFFGPGTRLTVL.

The gene calls are TRBV5-1 and TRBJ1-1, with D maybe TRBD1 (5 bases). Germline V CDR1 and CDR2: SGHRS, YFSETQ. The CDR3 is 14 amino acids. Trimming removed 0 bases from V and 4 bases from J, with 10 bases in between. In DNA, the CDR3 is TGCGCCAGCAGCTTGGGGGACTTTACCACTGAAGCTTTCTTT. Translated: CASSLGDFTTEAFF. Filled out from reference TRBV5-1 and TRBJ1-1, the complete variable domain reads KAGVTQTPRYLIKTRGQQVTLSCSPISGHRSVSWYQQTPGQGLQFLFEYFSETQRNKGNFPGRFSGRQFSNSRSEMNVSTLELGDSALYLCASSLGDFTTEAFFGQGTRLTVV.